A single sample is the source of the 13 T cell receptor beta chains below, sequenced in a study of shared clonotypes between healthy human individuals (dated by TCRdb to the early 2020s). Libraries were prepared through the immunoSEQ multiplex PCR assay. TCRdb mirrors the immuneACCESS table, restricted to in-frame sequences. Some clones are absent from its copies; in checked studies, under half trace to an unresolved V gene, and the reason for the others is unknown. The sample table lists 550,000 to 850,000 clones, around 70% of them with a count of one. The ten largest clonotypes hold under 2% of the sample. The specimen sequenced was memory CD4+ T cells sorted from blood. According to the study, the label for this sample's cell subset or site signals: CD45RA-negative fraction. Receptor source: a woman in her twenties or thirties in good health.

The chain couples TRBV28 to TRBJ2-4; D might be TRBD1 or TRBD2, each matching 6 bases. Germline loops: CDR1 MDHEN, CDR2 SYDVKM. The CDR3 runs to 14 residues. V lost 2 bases to trimming and J lost 6 bases, with 11 bases between them. CDR3 sequence (DNA): TGTGCCAGCAGTTTAGCCGGGGGCGGAAACATTCAGTACTTC. Protein product: CASSLAGGGNIQYF.

The gene calls are TRBV11-1 and TRBJ2-7; 10 bases match TRBD1. The trim removed 5 bases at V and 2 bases at J, leaving 6 bases unmatched. Germline CDR1 reads SGHAT; CDR2 reads FQDESV (reference sequence). The length of the CDR3 is 15 residues. CDR3 in amino acids: CASSPGGTGAYEQYF. CDR3 in DNA: TGTGCCAGCAGCCCAGGGGGGACAGGGGCCTACGAGCAGTACTTC.

This clone was recorded a few times. The V gene is TRBV6-5, the J gene TRBJ2-7, with 9 bases aligning to TRBD2. The CDR3 consists of 14 residues. V shed 4 bases, J shed 7 bases, and the junction held 8 bases outside the gene matches. Germline V lookup: CDR1 MNHEY, CDR2 SVGAGI. In DNA, the CDR3 is TGTGCCAGCAGTTTGCGGGAGGGGCGATTAGAGCAGTACTTC. As protein: CASSLREGRLEQYF.

A note on this clone: A much larger clonotype is one base distant, so this may be a read error. This chain links TRBV2 with TRBJ2-7; no reliable D call. The germline gives CDR1 SNHLY, CDR2 FYNNEI. This CDR3 comprises 11 residues. V lost 5 bases, J lost 3 bases, and 5 bases lay in between. The CDR3 sequence is CASSRDYEQYF. In nucleotides, the CDR3 is TGTGCCAGCAGTCGAGACTACGAGCAGTACTTC.

This clone has a count of ten or more. The V call is TRBV6-5, the J call TRBJ2-7; TRBD1 matches at 7 bases. J lost 5 bases, V lost 7 bases, and 11 bases had no gene match. Germline lookup yields CDR1 MNHEY and CDR2 SVGAGI. The CDR3 consists of 14 residues. In DNA form, the CDR3 reads TGTGCCAGCACAGGAGCCAGACAGGGTCACGAGCAGTACTTC. It translates to CASTGARQGHEQYF.

V usage is TRBV19 and J usage is TRBJ2-7; 7 bases align to TRBD1. Germline CDR1 reads LNHDA; CDR2 reads SQIVND (reference sequence). J gave up 3 bases and V 4 bases, and 12 bases lay outside the gene matches. The CDR3 covers 16 residues. Here the CDR3 DNA reads TGTGCCAGTAGTAAGAAACCGGGACAGAACAACTACGAGCAGTACTTC. It codes for CASSKKPGQNNYEQYF.

This clone was seen a few times. This chain uses TRBV5-5 with TRBJ2-6, with D uncertain. Deletions cut 3 bases from V and 3 bases from J, with 10 bases between. Germline CDR1 and CDR2: SGHKS and YYEKEE (reference sequence). CDR3 length equals 15 residues. The CDR3 region is CASSYLNSGANVLTF. CDR3 in DNA: TGTGCCAGCAGCTACTTGAATAGTGGGGCCAACGTCCTGACTTTC. The full variable domain, completed using reference TRBV5-5 and TRBJ2-6, is DAGVTQSPTHLIKTRGQQVTLRCSPISGHKSVSWYQQVLGQGPQFIFQYYEKEERGRGNFPDRFSARQFPNYSSELNVNALLLGDSALYLCASSYLNSGANVLTFGAGSRLTVL.

This clone has at least ten counts. The chain recombines TRBV27 with TRBJ2-2; 8 bases line up with TRBD2. This CDR3 is 15 amino acids long. V shed 6 bases, J shed 3 bases, and the junction held 6 bases outside the gene matches. Looked up from germline, CDR1 is MNHEY and CDR2 is SMNVEV (reference sequence). In DNA form, the CDR3 reads TGTGCCAGCAGGTCAATAGCGGGGCACACCGGGGAGCTGTTTTTT. Its protein product is CASRSIAGHTGELFF.

The chain uses TRBV7-9 and TRBJ1-4, with D perhaps TRBD1 (6 bases). Per the germline V gene, CDR1 is SEHNR and CDR2 is FQNEAQ (reference sequence). Trimming shortened V by 5 bases and J by 4 bases, and 11 bases separated the two germline ends. The CDR3 consists of 14 residues. The CDR3 is CASSPGAVNEKLFF. In DNA form, the CDR3 reads TGTGCCAGCAGCCCGGGGGCTGTTAATGAAAAACTGTTTTTT.

The CDR3 region is CASSLAPNPEKLFF. CDR3 in DNA: TGCGCCAGCAGCTTGGCTCCAAACCCAGAAAAACTGTTTTTT. The chain is built from TRBV5-1 and TRBJ1-4; D remains unclear. Per the germline V gene, CDR1 is SGHRS and CDR2 is YFSETQ. V lost 0 bases and J 8 bases, leaving 11 bases between the germline ends. This CDR3 has 14 residues.

The J gene is TRBJ2-1, the V gene TRBV9; D is perhaps TRBD2 (5 bases). The CDR3 has 14 amino acids. V lost 4 bases, J lost 5 bases, and 13 bases lay in between. Germline assignment: CDR1 SGDLS and CDR2 YYNGEE. The CDR3 loop reads CASSRTPDDNEQFF. CDR3 DNA: TGTGCCAGCAGCCGGACTCCGGATGACAATGAGCAGTTCTTC.

This clone occurred a few times. The chain combines TRBV19 with TRBJ1-5; D may be TRBD1 (5 bases). V was pared by 7 bases and J by 2 bases, with 15 bases between. The CDR3 runs 15 residues. Germline V gene data show CDR1 as LNHDA and CDR2 as SQIVND (reference sequence). CDR3 DNA: TGTGCCAGTAAGGTCAGGGAAACGGGCAATCAGCCCCAGCATTTT. As protein: CASKVRETGNQPQHF.

The V and J genes are TRBV7-9 and TRBJ2-3; no definite D call. The V and J ends lost 2 bases and 0 bases respectively, with 6 bases between them. The CDR3 contains 14 residues. Germline-derived CDR1 and CDR2 are SEHNR and FQNEAQ (reference sequence). The CDR3 DNA is TGTGCCAGCAGCTTAATCCAAAGCACAGATACGCAGTATTTT. This gives the protein CASSLIQSTDTQYF.